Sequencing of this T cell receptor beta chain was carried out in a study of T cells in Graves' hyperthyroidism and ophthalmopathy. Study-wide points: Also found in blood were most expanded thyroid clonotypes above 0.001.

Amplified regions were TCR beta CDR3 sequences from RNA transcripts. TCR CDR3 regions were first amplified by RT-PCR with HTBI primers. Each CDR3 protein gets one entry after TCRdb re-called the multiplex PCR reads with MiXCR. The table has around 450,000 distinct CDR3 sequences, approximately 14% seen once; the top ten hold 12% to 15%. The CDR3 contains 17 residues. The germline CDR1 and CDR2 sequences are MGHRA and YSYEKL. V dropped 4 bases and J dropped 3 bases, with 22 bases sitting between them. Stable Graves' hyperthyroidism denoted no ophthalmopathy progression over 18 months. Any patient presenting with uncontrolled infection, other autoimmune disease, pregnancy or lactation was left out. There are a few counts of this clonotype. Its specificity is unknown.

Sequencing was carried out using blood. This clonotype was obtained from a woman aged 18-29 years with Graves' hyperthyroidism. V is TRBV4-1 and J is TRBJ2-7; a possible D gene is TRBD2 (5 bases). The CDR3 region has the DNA TGCGCCAGCAGCCGGCTAAGGGTCGAGAGGGCCAACTACGAGCAGTACTTC. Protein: CASSRLRVERANYEQYF.